This T cell receptor (beta chain) was identified during a study of blood T cell repertoires in COVID-19. The overall study: Donors in the United States, Italy and Spain gave samples during acute or convalescent COVID-19. T cells, B-cell-depleted T cells, or PBMCs supplied cDNA or gDNA.

This CDR3 comprises 14 residues. The J segment lost 8 bases and the V segment lost 2 bases, leaving 4 bases of the junction unmatched. Germline V gene sequence: CDR1 SGHDN, CDR2 FVKESK. In the original analysis: By means of reference gene primer amplification, nucleated cell counts were estimated. Sequencing used immunoSEQ multiplex PCR; TCRdb keeps in-frame clones, though not all of them. That table furnishes V, J and clone size, whereas the DNA furnished D and trimming. The table records 250,000 to 350,000 clones, about 89% of them present only once. Sequenced input: peripheral blood. The clonotype originates from a woman between 40 and 55 years old who had recovered from COVID-19. The chain employs TRBV14 and TRBJ2-1, with TRBD1 identical over 9 bases. The CDR3 DNA reads TGTGCCAGCAGCCAAAGACAGGGGGGGGATGAGCAGTTCTTC. Protein: CASSQRQGGDEQFF.